The 20 T cell receptor beta chains presented below share a single source sample, sequenced in a study of CD8+ T cells in alopecia areata. Treatment in this sample: oral pan-JAK inhibitor, 5-10 mg twice daily. Investigators isolated RNA and reverse transcribed it into cDNA to act as the sequencing template. Sequenced by immunoSEQ multiplex PCR; TCRdb stores in-frame clones only, minus some. The sample has fewer than 110,000 clones, approximately 84% seen once; the top ten hold around 10%. This specimen was CD8+ T cells sorted from blood, taken around week 34, from a patient treated with tofacitinib. These receptors were obtained from a human donor with alopecia areata.

This chain connects TRBV7-9 to TRBJ2-7; maybe TRBD1 (5 bases). The CDR3 totals 16 residues. From germline, CDR1 is SEHNR and CDR2 FQNEAQ (reference sequence). V was shortened by 1 base and J by 2 bases, with 15 bases between the two germline ends. This chain's CDR3 is CASSLVAGMGPYEQYF. The CDR3 bases are TGTGCCAGCAGCTTAGTGGCAGGGATGGGCCCCTACGAGCAGTACTTC. Complete variable domain (other parts from reference TRBV7-9 and TRBJ2-7): DTGVSQNPRHKITKRGQNVTFRCDPISEHNRLYWYRQTLGQGPEFLTYFQNEAQLEKSRLLSDRFSAERPKGSFSTLEIQRTEQGDSAMYLCASSLVAGMGPYEQYFGPGTRLTVT.

The chain couples TRBV9 to TRBJ1-2, with 8 positions matching TRBD1. V lost 4 bases to trimming and J lost 5 bases; unmatched junction nucleotides: 7. Germline V gene data show CDR1 as SGDLS and CDR2 as YYNGEE. CDR3 length: 14 amino acids. CDR3 DNA sequence: TGTGCCAGCAGCCTAGGACAGGGTTTTTATGGCTACACCTTC. Its translation: CASSLGQGFYGYTF. Filled out from reference TRBV9 and TRBJ1-2, the complete variable domain reads DSGVTQTPKHLITATGQRVTLRCSPRSGDLSVYWYQQSLDQGLQFLIQYYNGEERAKGNILERFSAQQFPDLHSELNLSSLELGDSALYFCASSLGQGFYGYTFGSGTRLTVV.

The chain uses TRBV5-1 and TRBJ2-5; no clear D gene. CDR3 length: 16 amino acids. Deletions cut 4 bases from V and 2 bases from J, with 18 bases between. Germline CDR1 reads SGHRS; CDR2 reads YFSETQ. The chain's CDR3 is CASSPPPRRRQETQYF. The DNA of the CDR3 is TGCGCCAGCAGCCCCCCTCCGAGGCGGAGACAAGAGACCCAGTACTTC.

V and J are TRBV6-1 and TRBJ2-2; 7 positions agree with TRBD2. The CDR3 totals 15 residues. The V gene end was trimmed by 8 bases and the J gene end by 0 bases; junction bases not matched to a gene: 6. The germline CDR1 and CDR2 sequences are MNHNS and SASEGT. CDR3 sequence: CASRGTNPNTGELFF. The CDR3 bases are TGTGCCAGCCGCGGGACTAACCCGAACACCGGGGAGCTGTTTTTT.

The chain links TRBV9 to TRBJ2-2; no reliable D call. Germline-derived CDR1 and CDR2 are SGDLS and YYNGEE. This CDR3 region has 15 residues. V was cut by 4 bases and J by 3 bases, with 13 bases left in between. The CDR3 DNA is TGTGCCAGCAGCCCCCAAGGTGTGGACACCGGGGAGCTGTTTTTT. Residues: CASSPQGVDTGELFF.

V gene TRBV5-4 combines with J gene TRBJ2-1, with no clear D. The CDR3 has 12 residues. Germline-derived CDR1 and CDR2 are SGHNT and YYREEE (reference sequence). V gave up 0 bases and J gave up 4 bases, with 2 bases separating them. DNA for the CDR3: TGTGCCAGCAGCTTGGAATACAATGAGCAGTTCTTC. This codes for CASSLEYNEQFF.

The V gene is TRBV9, the J gene TRBJ1-4, with a tentative D call TRBD1 (5 bases). CDR1 and CDR2 (germline): SGDLS, YYNGEE. This CDR3 is 15 amino acids long. Trimming shortened V by 7 bases and J by 4 bases, and 17 bases separated the two germline ends. CDR3 DNA sequence: TGTGCCAGCCGACCCGGGACCGTTGATAATGAAAAACTGTTTTTT. This translates into CASRPGTVDNEKLFF.

The chain couples TRBV29-1 to TRBJ1-1; D uncertain. Germline CDR1 is SQVTM and CDR2 is ANQGSEA. The CDR3 covers 10 residues. The ends were cut back, 5 bases at V and 5 bases at J, with 6 bases in the middle. The CDR3 sequence: CSVSRTEAFF. The CDR3 nucleotides are TGCAGCGTTTCACGGACTGAAGCTTTCTTT.

In the case of this clone: The sample holds other DNA sequences that translate to the same CDR3. The chain recombines TRBV7-2 with TRBJ2-7; 11 positions agree with TRBD1. The V gene end was trimmed by 5 bases and the J gene end by 2 bases; junction bases not matched to a gene: 2. CDR3 length equals 14 residues. The V gene's germline CDR1 is SGHTA and CDR2 FQGNSA. In DNA form, the CDR3 reads TGTGCCAGCAGCCCGGGACAGGGGGCCTACGAGCAGTACTTC. Translating it yields CASSPGQGAYEQYF.

This chain connects TRBV7-9 to TRBJ2-7; the D is unclear. This CDR3 contains 12 residues. V lost 5 bases to trimming and J lost 2 bases, with 7 bases between them. Germline V gene sequence: CDR1 SEHNR, CDR2 FQNEAQ (reference sequence). The DNA of the CDR3 is TGTGCCAGCAGCCCGACCACCTACGAGCAGTACTTC. Protein product: CASSPTTYEQYF.

This sequence joins TRBV2 and TRBJ2-7, with D unclear. The CDR3 is 13 residues long. Per germline, CDR1 SNHLY and CDR2 FYNNEI. Trimming cost V 7 bases and J 0 bases, with 10 bases left between them. CDR3 loop: CASMRPRSYEQYF. In nucleotides, the CDR3 is TGTGCCAGCATGAGGCCCCGCTCCTACGAGCAGTACTTC.

This rearrangement joins TRBV4-1 to TRBJ2-3, with D possibly being TRBD2 (6 bases). CDR1 is MGHRA, CDR2 YSYEKL, per germline. CDR3 length: 14 amino acids. The V and J ends lost 2 bases and 1 base respectively, with 7 bases between them. DNA for the CDR3: TGCGCCAGCAGCCAATTAGCGGGCACAGATACGCAGTATTTT. This sequence encodes CASSQLAGTDTQYF.

The chain couples TRBV6-6 to TRBJ2-7; 8 bases are a match to TRBD1. Looked up from germline, CDR1 is MNHNY and CDR2 is SVGAGI (reference sequence). V lost 4 bases, J lost 5 bases, and 1 base stayed unmatched. The CDR3 has 12 residues. CDR3 sequence: CASSLTGDEQYF. Written as DNA, the CDR3 is TGTGCCAGCAGTTTGACAGGGGACGAGCAGTACTTC.

The chain joins TRBV6-5 to TRBJ1-2; TRBD1 agrees at 7 bases. This CDR3 comprises 15 residues. In germline, CDR1 is MNHEY, CDR2 SVGAGI. V trimming: 7 bases; J trimming: 2 bases; junction bases outside the gene matches: 10. This CDR3 is CASKYPPQGNYGYTF. The CDR3 region has the DNA TGTGCCAGCAAATACCCCCCACAGGGGAACTATGGCTACACCTTC.

V and J are TRBV5-1 and TRBJ2-3; 8 positions match TRBD1. The ends lost 0 bases at V and 2 bases at J; junction bases unmatched: 5. The CDR3 length is 16 residues. Germline CDR1 and CDR2: SGHRS and YFSETQ. The CDR3 sequence is CASSLGQGTPTDTQYF. The DNA for the CDR3 is TGCGCCAGCAGCTTGGGACAGGGGACCCCCACAGATACGCAGTATTTT.

The chain employs TRBV19 and TRBJ1-1; D possibly corresponds to TRBD1 (5 bases). The CDR3 length is 15 residues. Trimming cost V 3 bases and J 7 bases, with 18 bases left between them. Germline V CDR1 and CDR2: LNHDA, SQIVND (reference sequence). The CDR3 is CASSMSGTTGDEAFF. Written as DNA, the CDR3 is TGTGCCAGTAGTATGTCCGGGACCACTGGAGATGAAGCTTTCTTT.

The genes are TRBV6-5 and TRBJ2-3, with 7 bases that match TRBD1. The CDR3 runs to 14 residues. V shed 2 bases, J shed 5 bases, and the junction held 4 bases outside the gene matches. Germline CDR1 is MNHEY and CDR2 is SVGAGI. CDR3 residues: CASSYKGAGDTQYF. Written as DNA, the CDR3 is TGTGCCAGCAGTTACAAGGGGGCTGGAGATACGCAGTATTTT.

This clone appeared once. The J gene is TRBJ2-3, the V gene TRBV11-2; TRBD2 agrees at 10 bases. CDR3 size: 17 residues. Germline trimming cut 2 bases from V and 0 bases from J; bases unmatched to any gene: 5. Per germline, CDR1 SGHAT and CDR2 FQNNGV. The CDR3 DNA reads as TGTGCCAGCAGCTTACTAGCGGGGGTAATAAGCACAGATACGCAGTATTTT. Translating it yields CASSLLAGVISTDTQYF.

In regard to this clone: Other nucleotide sequences in the sample specify the same CDR3. The chain carries TRBV9 and TRBJ1-1; D possibly corresponds to TRBD1 (5 bases). The CDR3 contains 14 residues. In germline, CDR1 is SGDLS, CDR2 YYNGEE. Deletions cut 0 bases from V and 0 bases from J, with 6 bases between. DNA of the CDR3: TGTGCCAGCAGCGTAGCACAGGTGAACACTGAAGCTTTCTTT. It encodes CASSVAQVNTEAFF.

The V gene is TRBV14, the J gene TRBJ2-7, with D unclear. The CDR3 runs 11 residues. Trimming removed 4 bases at V and 13 bases at J, with 14 bases between. CDR1 and CDR2 (germline): SGHDN, FVKESK. The CDR3 loop is CASSLTDHVYF. CDR3 DNA: TGTGCCAGCAGCCTAACAGACCACGTCTACTTC.